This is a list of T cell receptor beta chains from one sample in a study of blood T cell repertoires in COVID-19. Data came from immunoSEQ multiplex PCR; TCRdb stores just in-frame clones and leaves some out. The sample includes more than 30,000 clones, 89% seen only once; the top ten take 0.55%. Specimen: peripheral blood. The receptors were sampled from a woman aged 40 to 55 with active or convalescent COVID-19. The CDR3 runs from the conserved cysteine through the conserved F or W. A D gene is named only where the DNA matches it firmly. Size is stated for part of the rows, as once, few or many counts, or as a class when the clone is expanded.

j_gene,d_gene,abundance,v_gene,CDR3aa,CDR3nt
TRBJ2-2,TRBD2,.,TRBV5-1,CASSISGSGAGELFF,TGCGCCAGCAGTATCAGCGGGAGTGGCGCCGGGGAGCTGTTTTTT
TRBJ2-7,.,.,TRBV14,CASSQAGYGTYEQYF,TGTGCCAGCAGCCAAGCCGGATACGGGACCTACGAGCAGTACTTC
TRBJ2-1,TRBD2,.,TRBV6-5,CASTWREMTYNEQFF,TGTGCCAGCACTTGGCGGGAGATGACCTACAATGAGCAGTTCTTC
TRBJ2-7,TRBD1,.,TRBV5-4,CASSLGTGGAYEQYF,TGTGCCAGCAGCTTAGGGACAGGGGGCGCCTACGAGCAGTACTTC
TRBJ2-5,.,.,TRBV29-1,CSVIPSTDRQTQYF,TGCAGCGTCATCCCATCGACAGATCGCCAGACCCAGTACTTC
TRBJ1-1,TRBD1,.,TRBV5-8,CASSLFLGTANTEAFF,TGTGCCAGCAGCTTGTTTTTGGGGACAGCGAACACTGAAGCTTTCTTT
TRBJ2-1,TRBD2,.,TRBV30,CAWNSASGYNEQFF,TGTGCCTGGAACTCGGCTAGCGGGTACAATGAGCAGTTCTTC
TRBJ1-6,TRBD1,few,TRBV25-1,CASSALGSGQGGSPLHF,TGTGCCAGCAGTGCCCTGGGGTCGGGACAGGGAGGTTCACCCCTCCACTTT
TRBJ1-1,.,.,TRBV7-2,CASSWTGTRNTEAFF,TGTGCCAGCAGCTGGACCGGGACAAGGAACACTGAAGCTTTCTTT
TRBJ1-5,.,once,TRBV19,CASSITGRNQPQHF,TGTGCCAGTAGTATTACGGGTCGCAATCAGCCCCAGCATTTT
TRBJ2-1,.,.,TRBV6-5,CASSQVASSYNEQFF,TGTGCCAGCAGCCAGGTTGCAAGCTCCTACAATGAGCAGTTCTTC
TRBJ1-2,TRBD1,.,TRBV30,CAWRGQANYGYTF,TGTGCCTGGAGGGGACAGGCGAACTATGGCTACACCTTC
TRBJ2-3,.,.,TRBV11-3,CASSLDAEDTQYF,TGTGCCAGCAGCTTAGATGCGGAGGATACGCAGTATTTT
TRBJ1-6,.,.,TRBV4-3,CASSQENSGNSPLHF,TGCGCCAGCAGCCAAGAGAACAGCGGAAATTCACCCCTCCACTTT
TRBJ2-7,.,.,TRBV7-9,CASSFPGEQYF,TGTGCCAGCAGCTTCCCCGGCGAGCAGTACTTC
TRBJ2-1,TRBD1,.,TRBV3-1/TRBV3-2,CASSQADRGLSGEQFF,TGTGCCAGCAGCCAAGCGGACAGGGGGCTCTCGGGCGAGCAGTTCTTC
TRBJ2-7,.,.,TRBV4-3,CASSQDRQGAYEQYF,TGCGCCAGCAGCCAAGATCGGCAGGGTGCCTACGAGCAGTACTTC
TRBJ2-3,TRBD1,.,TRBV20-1,CSASPSGTEVADTQYF,TGCAGTGCTAGTCCCTCGGGGACAGAGGTTGCAGATACGCAGTATTTT
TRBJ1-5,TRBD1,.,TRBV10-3,CAISESEDRDQPQHF,TGTGCCATCAGTGAGTCCGAGGACAGGGATCAGCCCCAGCATTTT
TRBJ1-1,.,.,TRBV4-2,CASSPYDRTTDTEAFF,TGTGCCAGCAGCCCGTATGATAGGACAACGGACACTGAAGCTTTCTTT
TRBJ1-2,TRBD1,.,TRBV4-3,CASSQARGGDGYTF,TGCGCCAGCAGCCAAGCTCGAGGGGGCGATGGCTACACCTTC
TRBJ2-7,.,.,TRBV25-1,CASSGYGTRGSYEQYF,TGTGCCAGCAGTGGATACGGGACACGGGGCTCCTACGAGCAGTACTTC
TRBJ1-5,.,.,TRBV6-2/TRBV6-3,CASSYGRDSAQHF,TGTGCCAGCAGTTACGGAAGAGACTCTGCCCAGCATTTT
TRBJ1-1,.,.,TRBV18,CASSPPVGGSVTEAFF,TGTGCCAGCTCACCACCCGTGGGGGGATCGGTAACTGAAGCTTTCTTT
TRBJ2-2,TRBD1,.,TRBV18,CASSLRQGSNTGELFF,TGTGCCAGCTCACTGCGACAGGGTTCCAACACCGGGGAGCTGTTTTTT
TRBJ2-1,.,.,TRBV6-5,CASTRGDTHNEQFF,TGTGCCAGCACCCGGGGAGATACACACAATGAGCAGTTCTTC
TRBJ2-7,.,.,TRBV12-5,CASGLGLGTHSWSYEQYF,TGTGCTAGTGGTTTAGGTCTAGGGACACACAGTTGGTCCTACGAGCAGTACTTC
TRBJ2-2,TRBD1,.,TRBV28,CASRPGQGPTGELFF,TGTGCCAGCAGACCAGGACAGGGGCCCACCGGGGAGCTGTTTTTT
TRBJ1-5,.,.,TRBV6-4,CASSQEGGDPQHF,TGTGCCAGCAGCCAGGAGGGGGGGGACCCACAGCATTTT
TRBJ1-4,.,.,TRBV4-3,CASSQVGGWGTNEKLFF,TGCGCCAGCAGCCAAGTTGGGGGGTGGGGAACTAATGAAAAACTGTTTTTT
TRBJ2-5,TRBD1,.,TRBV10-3,CAIRDDRGQETQYF,TGTGCCATCAGGGACGACAGGGGGCAAGAGACCCAGTACTTC